Listed here are 31 T cell receptor beta chains from one sample, sequenced in a study of control samples from healthy donors and cancer patients. The repertoire was sequenced with immunoSEQ multiplex PCR; TCRdb's copy has only in-frame clones and lacks some. The sample has roughly 190,000 clones, 90% to 95% seen once. Sequencing input: blood. Receptors originate from a woman aged 30 to 39 in good health.

The genes are TRBV10-3 and TRBJ2-5; 9 bases fit TRBD1. Germline CDR1 reads ENHRY; CDR2 reads SYGVKD. CDR3 length: 15 residues. V dropped 5 bases and J dropped 1; count of bases not matched to a gene: 5. CDR3: CAISKGQGVQETQYF. In DNA form, the CDR3 reads TGTGCCATCAGTAAGGGACAGGGAGTCCAAGAGACCCAGTACTTC.

This sequence joins TRBV4-1 and TRBJ2-2; the match to TRBD2 covers 12 bases. From germline, CDR1 is MGHRA and CDR2 YSYEKL. V trimming: 1 base; J trimming: 6 bases; junction bases outside the gene matches: 6. The length of the CDR3 is 17 residues. CDR3: CASSQGLAGDFAGELFF. CDR3 nucleotide sequence: TGCGCCAGCAGCCAAGGACTAGCGGGAGATTTCGCCGGGGAGCTGTTTTTT.

The V gene is TRBV9, the J gene TRBJ2-2; D might be TRBD2 (5 bases). Per germline, CDR1 SGDLS and CDR2 YYNGEE. This CDR3 contains 14 residues. V dropped 0 bases and J dropped 5 bases, with 8 bases sitting between them. CDR3: CASSVVSGTGELFF. CDR3 DNA sequence: TGTGCCAGCAGCGTAGTTTCGGGGACCGGGGAGCTGTTTTTT.

V is TRBV27 and J is TRBJ1-2, with TRBD1 matching 7 bases. Trimming removed 0 bases from V and 0 bases from J; junction bases left unmatched: 4. CDR1 and CDR2 (germline): MNHEY, SMNVEV (reference sequence). CDR3 size: 16 residues. CDR3 in amino acids: CASSLSGRGTNYGYTF. CDR3 coding DNA: TGTGCCAGCAGTTTATCGGGCAGGGGGACTAACTATGGCTACACCTTC.

This rearrangement joins TRBV5-6 to TRBJ2-7; D uncertain. Germline assignment: CDR1 SGHDT and CDR2 YYEEEE. There are 12 residues in the CDR3. Trimming removed 1 base at V and 2 bases at J, with 4 bases between. CDR3 in amino acids: CASSLTTYEQYF. The CDR3 DNA is TGTGCCAGCAGCTTGACAACCTACGAGCAGTACTTC.

V is TRBV6-1 and J is TRBJ2-7; D possibly corresponds to TRBD1 (5 bases). V was pared by 3 bases and J by 2 bases, with 11 bases between. From germline, CDR1 is MNHNS and CDR2 SASEGT. This CDR3 region has 14 residues. The CDR3: CASSDRVGTYEQYF. The CDR3 region has the DNA TGTGCCAGCAGTGACAGGGTAGGGACCTACGAGCAGTACTTC.

The sample holds one count of this clone. The gene calls are TRBV5-1 and TRBJ1-1, with no clear D. This CDR3 is 15 amino acids long. Germline V gene data show CDR1 as SGHRS and CDR2 as YFSETQ. V lost 5 bases and J 4 bases, leaving 18 bases between the germline ends. As DNA, the CDR3 is TGCGCCAGCAGTAAAGGGAGAGGACCCCCCACTGAAGCTTTCTTT. It is translated as CASSKGRGPPTEAFF.

The V gene is TRBV11-3, the J gene TRBJ2-3, with D perhaps given as TRBD1 or TRBD2 (5 bases each). This CDR3 is built from 13 residues. Trimming cost V 4 bases and J 0 bases, with 5 bases left between them. Germline CDR1 and CDR2: SGHNT and YENEEA. CDR3 loop: CASSWDSTDTQYF. For the CDR3, the DNA is TGTGCCAGCAGCTGGGACAGCACAGATACGCAGTATTTT.

The chain combines TRBV9 with TRBJ2-7, with D possibly called TRBD1 or TRBD2 (5 bases each). The CDR3 loop spans 14 amino acids. CDR1 and CDR2 from the germline V gene are SGDLS and YYNGEE. V was clipped by 3 bases and J by 2 bases, with 12 bases between them. Here the CDR3 DNA reads TGTGCCAGCAGCGAGGGGAGTAAGGCCTACGAGCAGTACTTC. This codes for CASSEGSKAYEQYF.

The CDR3 bases are TGTGCCAGCAGCCCCGGGACAGGGGGGAATGAGCAGTTCTTC. It codes for CASSPGTGGNEQFF. The V gene is TRBV11-3, the J gene TRBJ2-1, with 11 nucleotides matching TRBD1. The CDR3 is 14 residues long. Germline CDR1 is SGHNT and CDR2 is YENEEA. Losses at the gene ends were 5 bases for V and 7 bases for J; bases not matched to a gene: 4.

The gene calls are TRBV12-3 or TRBV12-4 and TRBJ1-4; the D gene is possibly TRBD1 (5 bases). Trimming pared 3 bases from V and 6 bases from J, leaving 8 bases between. CDR3 length equals 13 residues. In DNA form, the CDR3 reads TGTGCCAGCAGTTTCGTGACAGATGAAAAACTGTTTTTT. Its protein is CASSFVTDEKLFF.

The chain couples TRBV28 to TRBJ2-7, with a tentative D call TRBD2 (6 bases). V was shortened by 3 bases and J by 4 bases, with 10 bases between the two germline ends. Germline V lookup: CDR1 MDHEN, CDR2 SYDVKM. The CDR3 spans 13 residues. The CDR3 DNA reads as TGTGCCAGCAGTTTGGGACTCCGATACGAGCAGTACTTC. Its protein product is CASSLGLRYEQYF.

This clone was observed once. The rearrangement links TRBV27 to TRBJ1-4; TRBD1 aligns across 8 bases. The CDR3 is made up of 14 amino acids. From germline, CDR1 is MNHEY and CDR2 SMNVEV (reference sequence). Germline trimming cut 6 bases from V and 7 bases from J; bases unmatched to any gene: 7. The CDR3, as DNA: TGTGCCAGCAGGGACAGGGTTGGGGGTGAAAAACTGTTTTTT. Its protein is CASRDRVGGEKLFF.

This chain joins TRBV27 and TRBJ1-3; D unresolved. Looked up from germline, CDR1 is MNHEY and CDR2 is SMNVEV (reference sequence). CDR3 length: 14 amino acids. V was cut by 6 bases and J by 0 bases, with 9 bases left in between. The chain's CDR3 is CASRLINSGNTIYF. The CDR3 nucleotides read TGTGCCAGCAGACTTATAAACTCTGGAAACACCATATATTTT.

Only one count was recorded for this clone. This sequence joins TRBV5-1 and TRBJ2-6; D gene uncertain. The germline gives CDR1 SGHRS, CDR2 YFSETQ. There are 17 residues in the CDR3. V lost 0 bases to trimming and J lost 1 base, with 11 bases between them. The CDR3 protein is CASSLASRGSGANVLTF. CDR3 DNA: TGCGCCAGCAGCTTGGCATCTCGCGGATCTGGGGCCAACGTCCTGACTTTC.

This clone was observed a handful of times. The chain recombines TRBV7-7 with TRBJ2-2; the D is unclear. The germline CDR1 and CDR2 sequences are SSHAT and FNYEAQ (reference sequence). Between the trimmed V and J ends, which lost 1 base and 4 bases, there was a span of 4 bases. The CDR3 extends over 13 amino acids. DNA of the CDR3: TGTGCCAGCAGCTTAGTTCCCACCGGGGAGCTGTTTTTT. Protein: CASSLVPTGELFF.

This clone appeared a few times. Additional DNA sequences in this sample encode the identical CDR3. The gene calls are TRBV20-1 and TRBJ2-7; D is undetermined. This CDR3 is 11 amino acids long. V gave up 1 base and J gave up 0 bases, with 1 base separating them. Germline CDR1 and CDR2: DFQATT and SNEGSKA (reference sequence). CDR3 sequence reads: CSARASYEQYF. In DNA, the CDR3 is TGCAGTGCTAGAGCCTCCTACGAGCAGTACTTC.

The chain has TRBV6-5 and TRBJ1-1, with 9 bases lining up with TRBD1. Germline V gene data show CDR1 as MNHEY and CDR2 as SVGAGI. The CDR3 is 13 amino acids. V lost 7 bases to trimming and J lost 1 base; unmatched junction nucleotides: 1. This chain's CDR3 is CASTQGANTEAFF. CDR3 bases: TGTGCCAGCACACAGGGGGCGAACACTGAAGCTTTCTTT.

The gene calls are TRBV19 and TRBJ1-2; no clear D. V was clipped by 2 bases and J by 0 bases, with 4 bases between them. CDR1 and CDR2 from the germline V gene are LNHDA and SQIVND (reference sequence). There are 13 residues in the CDR3. The DNA for the CDR3 is TGTGCCAGTAGTATACAGACTAACTATGGCTACACCTTC. This gives the protein CASSIQTNYGYTF.

The chain is built from TRBV13 and TRBJ2-7; 7 positions match TRBD2. After removal of 0 bases from V and 7 bases from J, the junction contained 3 bases not matched to a gene. In germline, CDR1 is PRHDT, CDR2 FYEKMQ (reference sequence). The CDR3 is made up of 13 amino acids. The CDR3 DNA is TGTGCCAGCAGCTTAGGTCGGGGGGAAGAGCAGTACTTC. This codes for CASSLGRGEEQYF.

V gene TRBV4-1 combines with J gene TRBJ1-5, with D unresolved. The CDR3 spans 17 residues. CDR1 MGHRA and CDR2 YSYEKL come from the germline V gene. The V and J ends lost 0 bases and 1 base respectively, with 13 bases between them. The CDR3 here is CASSQDPQTVSNQPQHF. The CDR3 region has the DNA TGCGCCAGCAGCCAAGATCCCCAAACAGTGAGCAATCAGCCCCAGCATTTT.

Only one count was recorded for this clone. V and J are TRBV28 and TRBJ2-5; D call uncertain. Trimming took off 5 bases at V and 0 bases at J, with 10 bases between the two ends. Germline CDR1 is MDHEN and CDR2 is SYDVKM. The CDR3 totals 14 residues. DNA for the CDR3: TGTGCCAGCAGTGTAAACCTGTACCAAGAGACCCAGTACTTC. Its translation is CASSVNLYQETQYF.

The V and J genes are TRBV6-5 and TRBJ2-5, with TRBD2 identical over 8 bases. This CDR3 has 14 residues. CDR1 and CDR2 (germline): MNHEY, SVGAGI. Trimming at V came to 2 bases and at J to 5 bases, leaving 4 bases not matched to a gene. The CDR3 loop reads CASSYGRGVETQYF. The DNA for the CDR3 is TGTGCCAGCAGTTACGGGCGGGGGGTGGAGACCCAGTACTTC.

V and J are TRBV7-3 and TRBJ2-7; 7 bases fit TRBD1. The CDR3 is 13 residues long. V dropped 6 bases and J dropped 6; count of bases not matched to a gene: 8. Looked up from germline, CDR1 is SGHTA and CDR2 is FQGTGA. The CDR3 reads CASREPGQSEQYF. CDR3 DNA sequence: TGTGCCAGCAGAGAACCGGGACAGTCCGAGCAGTACTTC.

The V gene is TRBV29-1, the J gene TRBJ2-1; 7 bases fit TRBD2. The CDR3 consists of 12 residues. The germline gives CDR1 SQVTM, CDR2 ANQGSEA. V dropped 7 bases and J dropped 6; count of bases not matched to a gene: 6. CDR3 nucleotide sequence: TGCAGCGCATGGGGGAGGGCCAATGAGCAGTTCTTC. It is translated as CSAWGRANEQFF.

About this clone itself: Other DNA sequences in the same sample also yield this CDR3. This chain uses TRBV7-3 with TRBJ1-1; D might be TRBD1 (5 bases). The CDR3 length is 13 residues. The V and J ends lost 2 bases and 1 base respectively, with 5 bases between them. Germline V gives CDR1 SGHTA, CDR2 FQGTGA. CDR3 residues: CASSLQGNTEAFF. DNA of the CDR3: TGTGCCAGCAGCTTACAGGGGAACACTGAAGCTTTCTTT.

This chain uses TRBV28 with TRBJ2-5; 7 nucleotides agree with TRBD2. Germline lookup yields CDR1 MDHEN and CDR2 SYDVKM. This CDR3 contains 15 residues. V was clipped by 4 bases and J by 0 bases; unmatched bases: 5. In nucleotides, the CDR3 is TGTGCCAGCAGTTCCCCGGGACTATACCAAGAGACCCAGTACTTC. This translates into CASSSPGLYQETQYF. The full variable domain, with the rest looked up from reference TRBV28 and TRBJ2-5, is DVKVTQSSRYLVKRTGEKVFLECVQDMDHENMFWYRQDPGLGLRLIYFSYDVKMKEKGDIPEGYSVSREKKERFSLILESASTNQTSMYLCASSSPGLYQETQYFGPGTRLLVL.

As for this clone: At the DNA level, this CDR3 is encoded by other sequences in the same sample as well. The chain has TRBV6-6 and TRBJ2-7, with D possibly being TRBD1 (5 bases). V lost 3 bases and J lost 2, with 14 bases in between. Germline CDR1 is MNHNY and CDR2 is SVGAGI (reference sequence). The CDR3 loop spans 15 amino acids. The CDR3 spells CASSYGQGRAYEQYF. The CDR3 DNA reads TGTGCCAGCAGTTATGGGCAGGGTAGGGCCTACGAGCAGTACTTC.

The CDR3 bases are TGTGCCACCAGCAGGGGACAGGGAAATGAGCAGTTCTTC. Translation gives CATSRGQGNEQFF. V and J are TRBV15 and TRBJ2-1; 9 bases map to TRBD1. The length of the CDR3 is 13 residues. V trimming: 3 bases; J trimming: 7 bases; junction bases outside the gene matches: 1. Per germline, CDR1 LNHNV and CDR2 YYDKDF (reference sequence).

This clone is a singleton in its sample. V gene TRBV10-1 combines with J gene TRBJ2-7; tentatively, D is TRBD1 (5 bases). This CDR3 region has 13 residues. V was shortened by 3 bases and J by 1 base, with 7 bases between the two germline ends. Germline values: CDR1 WNHNN, CDR2 SYGVQD (reference sequence). The CDR3: CASSEGASYEQYF. CDR3 nucleotides: TGCGCCAGCAGTGAAGGGGCGTCCTACGAGCAGTACTTC.

The chain employs TRBV30 and TRBJ2-1; 10 bases are a match to TRBD2. J was trimmed by 4 bases and V by 5 bases; bases with no gene match: 2. The CDR3 totals 13 residues. The germline CDR1 and CDR2 sequences are GTSNPN and SVGIG (reference sequence). CDR3 residues: CAWASGRYNEQFF. DNA of the CDR3: TGTGCCTGGGCTAGCGGGAGATACAATGAGCAGTTCTTC.